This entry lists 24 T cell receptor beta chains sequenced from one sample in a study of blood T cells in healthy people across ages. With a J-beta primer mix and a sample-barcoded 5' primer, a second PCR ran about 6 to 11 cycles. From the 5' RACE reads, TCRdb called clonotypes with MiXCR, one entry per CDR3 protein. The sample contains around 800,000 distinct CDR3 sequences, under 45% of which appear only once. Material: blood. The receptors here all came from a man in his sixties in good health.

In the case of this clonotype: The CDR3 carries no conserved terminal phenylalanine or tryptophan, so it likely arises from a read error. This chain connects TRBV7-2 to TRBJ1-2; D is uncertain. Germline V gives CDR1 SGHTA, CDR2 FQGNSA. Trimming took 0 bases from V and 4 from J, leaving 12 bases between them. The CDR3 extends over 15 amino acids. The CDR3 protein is CASSLAIEPGYGYTL. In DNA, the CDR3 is TGTGCCAGCAGCTTAGCGATAGAGCCAGGCTATGGCTACACCTTA.

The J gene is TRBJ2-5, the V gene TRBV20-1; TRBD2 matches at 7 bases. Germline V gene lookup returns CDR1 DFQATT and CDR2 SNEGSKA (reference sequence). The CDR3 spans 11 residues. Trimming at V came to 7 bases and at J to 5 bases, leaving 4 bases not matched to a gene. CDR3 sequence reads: CSGGREETQYF. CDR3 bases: TGCAGTGGGGGGAGGGAGGAGACCCAGTACTTC.

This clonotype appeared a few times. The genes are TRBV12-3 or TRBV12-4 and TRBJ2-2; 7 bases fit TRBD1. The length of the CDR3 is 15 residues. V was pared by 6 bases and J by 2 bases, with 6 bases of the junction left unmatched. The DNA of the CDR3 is TGTGCCAGCAGCCCAGACAGGGATAACACCGGGGAGCTGTTTTTT. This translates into CASSPDRDNTGELFF.

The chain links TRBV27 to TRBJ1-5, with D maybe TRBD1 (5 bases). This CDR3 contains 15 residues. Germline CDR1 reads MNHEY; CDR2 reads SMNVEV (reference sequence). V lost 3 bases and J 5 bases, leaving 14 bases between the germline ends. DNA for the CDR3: TGTGCCAGCAGTTTTAGGCAGGGTAGGGATCAGCCCCAGCATTTT. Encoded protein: CASSFRQGRDQPQHF.

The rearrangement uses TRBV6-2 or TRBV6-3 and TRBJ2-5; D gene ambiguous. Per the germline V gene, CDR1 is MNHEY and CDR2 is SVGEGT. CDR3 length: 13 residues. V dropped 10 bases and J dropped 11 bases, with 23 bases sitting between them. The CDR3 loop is CATSEPLGYQQYF. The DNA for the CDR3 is TGTGCCACCTCGGAACCCCTAGGCTACCAGCAGTACTTC.

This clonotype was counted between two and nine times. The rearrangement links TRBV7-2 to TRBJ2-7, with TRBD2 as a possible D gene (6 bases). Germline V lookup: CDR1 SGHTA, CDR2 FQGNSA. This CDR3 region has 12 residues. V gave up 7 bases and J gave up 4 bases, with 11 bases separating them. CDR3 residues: CASNMEGYEQYF. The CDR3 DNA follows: TGTGCCAGCAACATGGAGGGATACGAGCAGTACTTC.

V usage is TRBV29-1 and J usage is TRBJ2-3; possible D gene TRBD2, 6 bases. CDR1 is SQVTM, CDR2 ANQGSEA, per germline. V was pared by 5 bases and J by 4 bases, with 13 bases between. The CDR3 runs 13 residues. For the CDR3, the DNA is TGCAGCGTTTCCGCCGGGGGACCAGATACGCAGTATTTT. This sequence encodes CSVSAGGPDTQYF.

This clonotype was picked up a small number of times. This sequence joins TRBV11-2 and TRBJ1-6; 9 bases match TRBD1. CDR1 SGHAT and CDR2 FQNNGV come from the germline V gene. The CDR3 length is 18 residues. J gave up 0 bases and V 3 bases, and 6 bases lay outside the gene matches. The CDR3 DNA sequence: TGTGCCAGCAGCTTTGGACAGGGGAAGAGCTCCTATAATTCACCCCTCCACTTT. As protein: CASSFGQGKSSYNSPLHF.

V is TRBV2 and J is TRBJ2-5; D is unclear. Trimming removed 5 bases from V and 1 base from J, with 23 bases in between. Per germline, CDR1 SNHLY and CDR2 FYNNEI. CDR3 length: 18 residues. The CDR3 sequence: CASSLNLLRTETQETQYF. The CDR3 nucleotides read TGTGCCAGCAGTCTCAATTTGCTTAGGACGGAGACCCAAGAGACCCAGTACTTC.

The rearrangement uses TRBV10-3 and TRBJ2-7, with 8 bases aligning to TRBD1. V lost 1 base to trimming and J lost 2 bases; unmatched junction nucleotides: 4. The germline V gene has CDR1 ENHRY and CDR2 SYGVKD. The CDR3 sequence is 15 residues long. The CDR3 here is CAISEYGTGTYEQYF. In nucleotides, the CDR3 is TGTGCCATCAGTGAGTATGGGACAGGTACCTACGAGCAGTACTTC.

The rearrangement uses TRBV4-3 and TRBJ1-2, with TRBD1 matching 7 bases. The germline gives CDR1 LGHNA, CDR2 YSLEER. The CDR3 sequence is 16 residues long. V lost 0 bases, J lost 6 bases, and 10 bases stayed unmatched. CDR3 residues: CASSQDRGTGAHGYTF. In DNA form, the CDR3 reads TGCGCCAGCAGCCAAGATCGGGGTACAGGGGCGCATGGCTACACCTTC.

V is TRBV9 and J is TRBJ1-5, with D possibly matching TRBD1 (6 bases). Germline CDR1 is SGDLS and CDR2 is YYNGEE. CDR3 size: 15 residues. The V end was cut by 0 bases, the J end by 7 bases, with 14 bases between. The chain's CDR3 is CASSVVLGAEQPQHF. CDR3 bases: TGTGCCAGCAGCGTAGTTCTGGGGGCAGAACAGCCCCAGCATTTT. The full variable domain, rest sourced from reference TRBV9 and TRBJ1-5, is DSGVTQTPKHLITATGQRVTLRCSPRSGDLSVYWYQQSLDQGLQFLIQYYNGEERAKGNILERFSAQQFPDLHSELNLSSLELGDSALYFCASSVVLGAEQPQHFGDGTRLSIL.

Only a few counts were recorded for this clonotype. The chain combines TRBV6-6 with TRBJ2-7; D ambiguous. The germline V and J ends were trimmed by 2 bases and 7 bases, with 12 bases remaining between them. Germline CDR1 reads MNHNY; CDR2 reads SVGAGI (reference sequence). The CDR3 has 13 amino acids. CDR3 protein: CASSYLGRDEQYF. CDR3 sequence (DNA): TGTGCCAGCAGTTACCTTGGAAGAGATGAGCAGTACTTC.

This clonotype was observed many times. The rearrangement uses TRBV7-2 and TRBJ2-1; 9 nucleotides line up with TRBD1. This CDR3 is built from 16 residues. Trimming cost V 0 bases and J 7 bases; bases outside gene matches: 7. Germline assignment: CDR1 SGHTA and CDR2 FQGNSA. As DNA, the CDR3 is TGTGCCAGCAGCTTAGCGGGACAGGGTTCGGCTAATGAGCAGTTCTTC. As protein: CASSLAGQGSANEQFF.

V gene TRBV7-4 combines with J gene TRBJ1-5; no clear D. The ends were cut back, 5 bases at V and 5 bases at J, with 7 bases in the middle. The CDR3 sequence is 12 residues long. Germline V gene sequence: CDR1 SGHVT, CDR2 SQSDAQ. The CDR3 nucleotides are TGTGCCAGCAGCCGGGTAGATCAGCCCCAGCATTTT. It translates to CASSRVDQPQHF.

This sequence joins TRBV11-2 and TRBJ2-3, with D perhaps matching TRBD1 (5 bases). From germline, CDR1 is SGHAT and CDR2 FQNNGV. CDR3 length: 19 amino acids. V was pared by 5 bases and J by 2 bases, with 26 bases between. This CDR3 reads CASSPQGETSYRDTDTQYF. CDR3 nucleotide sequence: TGTGCCAGCAGCCCCCAGGGCGAGACCTCATATCGCGACACAGATACGCAGTATTTT.

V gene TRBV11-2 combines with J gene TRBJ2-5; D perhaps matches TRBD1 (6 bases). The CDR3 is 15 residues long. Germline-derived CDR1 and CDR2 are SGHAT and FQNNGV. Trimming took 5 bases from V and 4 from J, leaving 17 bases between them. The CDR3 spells CASSRGQSGRETQYF. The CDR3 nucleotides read TGTGCCAGCAGCAGGGGACAATCTGGGAGAGAGACCCAGTACTTC.

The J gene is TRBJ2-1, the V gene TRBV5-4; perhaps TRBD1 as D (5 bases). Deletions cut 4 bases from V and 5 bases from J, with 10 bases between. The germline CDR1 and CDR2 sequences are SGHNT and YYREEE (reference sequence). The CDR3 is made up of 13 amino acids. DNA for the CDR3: TGTGCCAGCAGCAAGGACACCAACAATGAGCAGTTCTTC. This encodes CASSKDTNNEQFF.

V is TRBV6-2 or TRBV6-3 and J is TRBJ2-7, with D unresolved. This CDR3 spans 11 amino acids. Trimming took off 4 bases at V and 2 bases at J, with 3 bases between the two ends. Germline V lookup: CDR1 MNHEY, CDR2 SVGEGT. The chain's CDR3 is CASSWTYEQYF. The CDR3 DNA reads TGTGCCAGCAGTTGGACCTACGAGCAGTACTTC.

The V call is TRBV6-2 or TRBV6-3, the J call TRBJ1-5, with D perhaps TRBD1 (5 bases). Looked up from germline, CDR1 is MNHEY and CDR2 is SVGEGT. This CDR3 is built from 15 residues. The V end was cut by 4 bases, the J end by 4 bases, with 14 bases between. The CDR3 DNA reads TGTGCCAGCAGTTTGGAAGGGGAGATGAATCAGCCCCAGCATTTT. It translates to CASSLEGEMNQPQHF.

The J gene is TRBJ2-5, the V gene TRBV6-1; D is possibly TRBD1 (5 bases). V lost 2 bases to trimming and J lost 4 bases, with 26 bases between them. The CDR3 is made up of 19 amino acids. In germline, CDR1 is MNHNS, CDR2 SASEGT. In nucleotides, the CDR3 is TGTGCCAGCAGTGAATTTTTGCGGTTTGCAGGGCCTAAGGGAGAGACCCAGTACTTC. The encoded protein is CASSEFLRFAGPKGETQYF.

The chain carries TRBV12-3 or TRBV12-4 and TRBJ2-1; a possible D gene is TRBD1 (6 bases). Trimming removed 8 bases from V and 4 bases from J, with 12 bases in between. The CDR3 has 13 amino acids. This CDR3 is CASLRTDYNEQFF. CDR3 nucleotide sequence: TGTGCCAGCCTGAGGACAGATTACAATGAGCAGTTCTTC.

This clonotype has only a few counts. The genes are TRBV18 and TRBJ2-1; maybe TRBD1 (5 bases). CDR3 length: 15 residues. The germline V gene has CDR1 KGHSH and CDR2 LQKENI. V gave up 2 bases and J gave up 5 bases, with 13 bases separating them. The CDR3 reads CASSPVGVVDNEQFF. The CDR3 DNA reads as TGTGCCAGCTCACCAGTAGGGGTGGTTGACAATGAGCAGTTCTTC.

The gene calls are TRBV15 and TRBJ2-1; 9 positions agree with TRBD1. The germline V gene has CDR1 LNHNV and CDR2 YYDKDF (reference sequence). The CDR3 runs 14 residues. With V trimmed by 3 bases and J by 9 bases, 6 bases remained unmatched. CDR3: CATSRDRGMGEQFF. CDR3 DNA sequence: TGTGCCACCAGCAGGGACAGGGGAATGGGTGAGCAGTTCTTC. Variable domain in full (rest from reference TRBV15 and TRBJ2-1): DAMVIQNPRYQVTQFGKPVTLSCSQTLNHNVMYWYQQKSSQAPKLLFHYYDKDFNNEADTPDNFQSRRPNTSFCFLDIRSPGLGDTAMYLCATSRDRGMGEQFFGPGTRLTVL.